The present TCR beta chain was sequenced within a study of CD8+CD57+ T cells in acquired aplastic anemia. Looking at the study overall: Sorted cells (CD4+ and CD8+) yielded DNA amounts that averaged approximately 3.1 ug.

This clonotype has only a few counts. No antigen is known for it. The germline gives CDR1 DFQATT, CDR2 SNEGSKA (reference sequence). The junction had 13 bases not matched to a gene; V was cut back by 5 bases and J by 12 bases. The CDR3 has 14 amino acids. Sequencing was done on patients that had shown CD8+CD57+ cell expansion by flow cytometry. Profiles of TCR beta VDJ and CDR3 were generated from a genomic DNA template. MiXCR was run by TCRdb on the reads, yielding one entry per CDR3 protein. The profile shows under 350,000 distinct CDR3 sequences, 50% to 65% of them singletons. Notes on the study in general: Patients and controls turned out to have 25 to 35 CD8+ CDR3 sequences in common.

The sequenced sample was sorted CD4+, CD8+, or CD8+CD57+ T cells (not recorded which) from PBMCs. The J gene is TRBJ1-6, the V gene TRBV20-1; TRBD1 matches 7 bases. The TCR sequence derives from a human donor with aplastic anemia. CDR3 coding DNA: TGCAGTGCTTACCTGGGACAGCCGAGTGAACCCCTCCACTTT. Translation gives CSAYLGQPSEPLHF.